The clone carrying this T cell receptor beta chain was observed a few times. Its antigen is still unknown. One entry per CDR3 protein, called by TCRdb with MiXCR from the RT-PCR reads. This table has around 750,000 distinct CDR3 sequences, 21% appearing once. This record comes from a study of response to subunit inactivated influenza vaccine. The study, taken as a whole, reports: Authors suggested few new T cells are recruited by each seasonal influenza vaccination.

The CDR3 consists of 14 residues. Looked up from germline, CDR1 is SGHRS and CDR2 is YFSETQ. Trimming shortened V by 3 bases and J by 4 bases, and 12 bases separated the two germline ends. The chain uses TRBV5-1 and TRBJ2-3; D not certain. The TCR was taken from a man aged 45-65 years who received an inactivated influenza vaccine. This sample comprised PBMCs from blood, obtained approximately 5 days after vaccination. In DNA form, the CDR3 reads TGCGCCAGCAGCTCCAGCAGGAGCCCAGATACGCAGTATTTT. It is translated as CASSSSRSPDTQYF.